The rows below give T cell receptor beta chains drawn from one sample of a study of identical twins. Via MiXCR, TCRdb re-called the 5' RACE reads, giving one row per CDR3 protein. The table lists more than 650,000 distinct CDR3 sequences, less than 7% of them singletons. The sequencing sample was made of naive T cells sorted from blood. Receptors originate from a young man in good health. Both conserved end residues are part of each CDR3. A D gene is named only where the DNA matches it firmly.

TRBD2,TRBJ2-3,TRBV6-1,CASRLAVSTDTQYF
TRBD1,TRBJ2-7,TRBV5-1,CASSLGQGLEQYF
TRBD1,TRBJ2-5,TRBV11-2,CASSSIKGAGETQYF
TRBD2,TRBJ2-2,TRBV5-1,CASSTGTSGWAGELFF
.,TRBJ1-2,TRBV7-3,CASRTIEGYTF
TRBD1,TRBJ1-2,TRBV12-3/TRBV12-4,CASGSWDRVDGYTF
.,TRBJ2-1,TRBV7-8,CASSLAFAETYNEQFF
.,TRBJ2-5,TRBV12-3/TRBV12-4,CASSSGETQYF
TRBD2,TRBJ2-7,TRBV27,CASSALVLAGLSYEQYF
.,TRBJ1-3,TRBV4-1,CASSQVSEGSLGNTIYF
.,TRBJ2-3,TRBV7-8,CASGAGQGLGTDTQYF
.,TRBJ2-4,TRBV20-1,CSARDPGRSLAKNIQYF
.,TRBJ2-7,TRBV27,CASKHGRISYEQYF
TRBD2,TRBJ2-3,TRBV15,CATSRRTSGPSTDTQYF
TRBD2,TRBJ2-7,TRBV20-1,CSVLPVAGRSYEQYF
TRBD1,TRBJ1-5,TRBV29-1,CSVEEDRGQPQHF
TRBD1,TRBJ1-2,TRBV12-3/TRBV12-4,CASSFRSGGAGGYTF
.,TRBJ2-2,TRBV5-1,CASTQGSPDTGELFF
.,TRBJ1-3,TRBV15,CATSRARGFGNTIYF
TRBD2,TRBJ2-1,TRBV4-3,CASSSLGGRSYNEQFF
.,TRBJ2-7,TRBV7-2,CASSLIGTQPYEQYF
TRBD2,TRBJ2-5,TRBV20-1,CSAKPIAGGPGETQYF
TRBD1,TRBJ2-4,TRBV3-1,CASSPAFSGTGDIQYF
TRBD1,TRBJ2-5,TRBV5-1,CASRSGTDETQYF
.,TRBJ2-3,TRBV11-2,CASSLDGYTDTQYF
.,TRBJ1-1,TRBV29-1,CSGVRVNTEAFF